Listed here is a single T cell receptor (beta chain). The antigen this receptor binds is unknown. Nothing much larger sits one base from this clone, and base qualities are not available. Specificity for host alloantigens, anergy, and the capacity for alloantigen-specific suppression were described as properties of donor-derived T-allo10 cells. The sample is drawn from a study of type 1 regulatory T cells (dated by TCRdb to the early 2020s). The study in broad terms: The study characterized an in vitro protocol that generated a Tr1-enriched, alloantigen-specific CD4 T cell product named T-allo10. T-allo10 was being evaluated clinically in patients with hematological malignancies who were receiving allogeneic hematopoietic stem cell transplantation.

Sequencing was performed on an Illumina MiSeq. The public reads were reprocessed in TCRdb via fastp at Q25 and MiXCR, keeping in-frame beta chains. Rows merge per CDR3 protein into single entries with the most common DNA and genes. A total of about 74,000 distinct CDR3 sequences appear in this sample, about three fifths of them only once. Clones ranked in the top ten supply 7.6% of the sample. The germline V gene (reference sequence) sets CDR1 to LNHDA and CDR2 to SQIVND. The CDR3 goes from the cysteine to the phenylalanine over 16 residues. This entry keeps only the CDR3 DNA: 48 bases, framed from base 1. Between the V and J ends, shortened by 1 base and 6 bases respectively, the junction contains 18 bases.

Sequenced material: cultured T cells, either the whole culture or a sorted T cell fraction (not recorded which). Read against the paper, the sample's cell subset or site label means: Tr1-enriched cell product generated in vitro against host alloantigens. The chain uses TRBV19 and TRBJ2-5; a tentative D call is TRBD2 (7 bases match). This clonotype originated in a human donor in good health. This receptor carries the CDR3 CASSIVVAQGGQTQYF. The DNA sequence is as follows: TGTGCCAGTAGTATAGTCGTTGCACAGGGAGGGCAGACCCAGTACTTC.